The following is a TCR beta chain sequence with its context. This specimen belongs to a study of OX40 agonist ivuxolimab in advanced cancers. Blood specimens came from baseline, cycle 4 day 1, and cycle 7 day 1. The repertoire was sequenced with immunoSEQ multiplex PCR; TCRdb's copy has only in-frame clones and lacks some. This sample has about 20,000 clones, with approximately 78% found just once. The TCR originated in an adult with an advanced solid tumor such as melanoma, head and neck, liver or kidney cancer. The material sequenced was CD4+ or CD8+ T cells sorted from blood, taken in a trial of the OX40 agonist ivuxolimab.

CDR3 sequence reads: CAIILDRDGNQPQHF. The CDR3 DNA follows: TGTGCCATCATCCTAGACAGGGACGGCAATCAGCCCCAGCATTTT. This chain uses TRBV6-4 with TRBJ1-5, with 7 bases matching TRBD1. The germline V gene has CDR1 MRHNA and CDR2 SNTAGT. The V and J ends lost 10 bases and 2 bases, in that order; junction bases with no gene match: 11. CDR3 length equals 15 residues.